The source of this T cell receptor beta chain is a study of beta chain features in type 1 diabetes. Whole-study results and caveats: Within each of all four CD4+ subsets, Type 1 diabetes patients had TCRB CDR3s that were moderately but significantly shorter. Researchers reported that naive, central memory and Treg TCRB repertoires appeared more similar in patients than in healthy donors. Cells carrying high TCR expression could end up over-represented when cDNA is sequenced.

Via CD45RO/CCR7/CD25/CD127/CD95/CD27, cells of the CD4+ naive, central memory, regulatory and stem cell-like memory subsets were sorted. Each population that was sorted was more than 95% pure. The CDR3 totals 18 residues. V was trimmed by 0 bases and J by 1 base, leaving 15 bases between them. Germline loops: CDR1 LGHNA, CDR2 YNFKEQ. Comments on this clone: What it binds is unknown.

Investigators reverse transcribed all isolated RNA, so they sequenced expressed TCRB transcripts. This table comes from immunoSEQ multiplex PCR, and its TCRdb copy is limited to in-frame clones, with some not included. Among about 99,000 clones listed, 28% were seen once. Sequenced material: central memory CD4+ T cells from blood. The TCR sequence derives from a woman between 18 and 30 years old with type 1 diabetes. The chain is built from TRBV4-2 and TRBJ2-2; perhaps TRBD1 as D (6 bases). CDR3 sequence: CASSQEAPVTGNTGELFF. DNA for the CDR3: TGTGCCAGCAGCCAAGAAGCCCCCGTGACAGGGAACACCGGGGAGCTGTTTTTT.